This T cell receptor (beta chain) was observed in a study of vaccination and CD4 T cells after COVID-19 (dated by TCRdb to between 2020 and 2023). General notes on the study: In the convalescent cohort there were six males and four females, among whom were two Hispanic individuals, seven Caucasians, two Asians and one multiracial person. Each participant got two doses of either the Pfizer-BioNTech BNT162b2 vaccine (n=8) or the Moderna mRNA-1273 vaccine (n=2). Post-COVID blood samples were collected from convalescent patients a median of around 96 days after diagnosis, with a range of about 35 to 161 days. The time from the second vaccine dose to post-vaccine blood sampling had a median of roughly 70 days and ranged from about 13 to 250 days. Overlapping spike peptide pools from SARS-CoV-2 and from the common cold coronaviruses HCoV-NL63, HCoV-OC43 and HCoV-229E were used as culture stimuli. Control cultures used a CEFX viral epitope pool as positive control, an HIV-1 Nef peptide pool as negative control, or no peptide. In under 13 COVID-19 convalescent patients and a handful of infection-naive healthy vaccine recipients, researchers compared the spike-specific CD4+ TCR repertoire from before mRNA vaccination with the repertoire from after. At the TCR clonotype level, an earlier paper using these donors assessed memory CD4+ T cell crossreactivity between SARS-CoV-2 and common cold coronavirus spike proteins. General conclusions and limits of the study: Of the vaccine-specific clones in convalescent patients, 304 of 307, or nearly all, reacted only to SARS-CoV-2 spike and did not cross-react with common cold coronaviruses. The study included relatively few convalescent patients and did not analyze early timepoints after natural infection. In convalescent patients, a median 86.3% of post-vaccine SARS-CoV-2-reactive clones were detected only after vaccination, and vaccine-specific priming was suggested by this finding. The median number of SARS-CoV-2-reactive clonotypes rose from 20 to 25 after infection to 38 after vaccination, but the change was not significant.

The treatment or condition label, read with the paper, signifies: roughly ten-day PBMC culture with coronavirus spike peptide pools or control peptides (ViraFEST assay). CD4+ T cells from unexposed donors were collected before the COVID-19 pandemic (2011-2018). The study used the ViraFEST assay, which expanded antigen-specific T cells with peptide pools and then identified expanded clonotypes by TCR sequencing. Each well held around 2 million PBMCs cultured with approximately 10 ug/ml peptide pools in IMDM containing roughly 5% human AB serum and approximately 10 IU/ml IL-2. On days 3 and 7, half of the culture medium was replaced with fresh IL-2-containing medium. CD4+ T cells were isolated after around 9 days of culture through negative selection using the EasySep CD4+ T cell isolation kit. Unexposed donor CD4+ T cells were tested for reactivity to SARS-CoV-2 S and N and four common cold coronavirus spike pools, as cell number allowed. Ficoll-Paque Plus gradient centrifugation was used to isolate PBMCs from whole blood, and the isolated PBMCs were then either used fresh or cryopreserved at -140C. In general, triplicate wells were set up for every culture condition. Leukapheresis product for the unexposed donors was bought commercially.

Library preparation employed PCR. TCR sequencing of DNA from cultured CD4+ T cells used the Oncomine TCR Beta short-read assay at the Johns Hopkins FTIC core. The QIAamp micro DNA kit was used to extract genomic DNA from the cultured CD4+ T cells. Oncomine TCR Beta libraries from cultured CD4+ T cells were pooled using unique dual indexes and sequenced on an Illumina iSeq 100. The authors processed their data as follows. Non-productive sequences were filtered out, and CDR3s that did not start with C, did not end with F or W, or were shorter than 7 amino acids were discarded. The MANAFEST web application was used to identify antigen-specific clonotypes by comparing peptide-stimulated wells against reference wells and other culture wells. For a clone to be called positive, the clone needed an FDR below 0.05, an odds ratio above 5, and a productive frequency above 0.1% in at least two of three replicate wells. A clonotype was classed as cross-reactive if the clonotype showed significant expansion both in SARS-CoV-2 spike wells and in at least one common cold coronavirus spike condition. Levenshtein distances (stringdist) and unrooted phylogenetic trees (ape) in R version 3.6.1 were used to assess CDR3 homology. TCRdb reprocessed the public reads (quality trimming at Q25 with fastp, clone calling with MiXCR) and kept in-frame beta chains. Merged by CDR3 protein, the rows form single entries marked with the most common genes and DNA. The authors' filters were not applied to this entry. This sample has 9,700 or so distinct CDR3 sequences in its table, and 60% of those were observed once. The ten largest clones take up 24% of the sample.

Based on the germline V gene (reference sequence), the CDR1 and CDR2 sequences are SEHNR and FQNEAQ. The CDR3 covers 15 residues, taking in both the cysteine and the phenylalanine. Solely the CDR3 DNA is kept, with 45 bases framed from the first base. Cut back by 4 bases and 2 bases, the V and J ends lie 14 bases apart. This clonotype showed up just a few times. The specificity of this receptor is unknown. No much larger clone is present one base from it, and per-base qualities are unavailable. Sequences were obtained from CD4+ T cells from blood, cultured in vitro. The receptor was isolated from a human donor in good health. The V and J segments used are TRBV7-9 and TRBJ2-5, with the D gene uncertain. CDR3 sequence: CASSSVAALQETQYF. The bases are TGTGCCAGCAGCTCGGTCGCGGCACTACAAGAGACCCAGTACTTC.